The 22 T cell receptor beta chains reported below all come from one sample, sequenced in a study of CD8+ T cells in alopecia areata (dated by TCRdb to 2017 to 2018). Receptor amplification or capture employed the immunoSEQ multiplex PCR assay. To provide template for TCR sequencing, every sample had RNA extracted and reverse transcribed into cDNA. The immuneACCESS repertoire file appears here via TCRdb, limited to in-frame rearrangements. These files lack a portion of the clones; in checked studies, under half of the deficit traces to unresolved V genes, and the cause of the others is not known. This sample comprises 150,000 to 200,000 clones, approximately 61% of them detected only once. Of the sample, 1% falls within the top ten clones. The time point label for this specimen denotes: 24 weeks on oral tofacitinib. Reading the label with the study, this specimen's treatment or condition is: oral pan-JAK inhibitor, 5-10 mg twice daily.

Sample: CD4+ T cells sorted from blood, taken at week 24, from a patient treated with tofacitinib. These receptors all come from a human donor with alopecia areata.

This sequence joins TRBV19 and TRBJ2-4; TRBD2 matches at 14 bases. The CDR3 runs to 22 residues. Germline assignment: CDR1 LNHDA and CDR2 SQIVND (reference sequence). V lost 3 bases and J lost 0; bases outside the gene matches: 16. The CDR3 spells CASSIVAGGGLAGALAKNIQYF. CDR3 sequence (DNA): TGTGCCAGTAGTATCGTCGCTGGCGGGGGACTAGCGGGGGCCTTAGCCAAAAACATTCAGTACTTC.

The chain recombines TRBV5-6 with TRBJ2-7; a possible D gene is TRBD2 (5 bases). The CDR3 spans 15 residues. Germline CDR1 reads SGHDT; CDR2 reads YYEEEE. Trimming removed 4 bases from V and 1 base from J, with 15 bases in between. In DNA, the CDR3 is TGTGCCAGCAGCCCGGACTTCCGAGGGTCCTACGAGCAGTACTTC. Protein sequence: CASSPDFRGSYEQYF.

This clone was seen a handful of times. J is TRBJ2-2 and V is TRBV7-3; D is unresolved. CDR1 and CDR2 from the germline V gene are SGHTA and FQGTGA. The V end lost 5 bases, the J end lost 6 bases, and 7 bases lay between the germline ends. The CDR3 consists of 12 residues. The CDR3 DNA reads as TGTGCCAGCAGCACGTCAGCCGGGGAGCTGTTTTTT. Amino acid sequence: CASSTSAGELFF.

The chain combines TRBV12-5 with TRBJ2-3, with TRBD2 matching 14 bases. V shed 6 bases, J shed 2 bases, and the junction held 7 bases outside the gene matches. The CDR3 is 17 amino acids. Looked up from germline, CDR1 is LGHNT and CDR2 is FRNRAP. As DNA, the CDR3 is TGTGCTAGTGGGGGGACTAGCGGGGGCCCCACCACAGATACGCAGTATTTT. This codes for CASGGTSGGPTTDTQYF.

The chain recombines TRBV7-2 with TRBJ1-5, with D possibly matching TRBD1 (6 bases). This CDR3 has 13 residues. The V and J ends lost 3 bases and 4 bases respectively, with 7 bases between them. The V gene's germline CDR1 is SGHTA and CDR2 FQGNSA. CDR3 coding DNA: TGTGCCAGCAGCTTCCAGGGGAATCAGCCCCAGCATTTT. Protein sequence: CASSFQGNQPQHF.

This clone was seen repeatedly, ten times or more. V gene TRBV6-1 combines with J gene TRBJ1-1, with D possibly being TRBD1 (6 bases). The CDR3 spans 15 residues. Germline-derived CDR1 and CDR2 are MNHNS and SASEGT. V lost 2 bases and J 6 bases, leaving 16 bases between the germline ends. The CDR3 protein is CASSERNRVRSEAFF. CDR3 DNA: TGTGCCAGCAGTGAAAGGAACAGGGTGAGGTCTGAAGCTTTCTTT.

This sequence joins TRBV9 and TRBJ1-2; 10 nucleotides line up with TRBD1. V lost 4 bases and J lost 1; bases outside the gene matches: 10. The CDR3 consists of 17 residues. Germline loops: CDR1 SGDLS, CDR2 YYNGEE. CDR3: CASSLTGTGAVNYGYTF. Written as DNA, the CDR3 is TGTGCCAGCAGCCTCACCGGGACAGGGGCCGTTAACTATGGCTACACCTTC.

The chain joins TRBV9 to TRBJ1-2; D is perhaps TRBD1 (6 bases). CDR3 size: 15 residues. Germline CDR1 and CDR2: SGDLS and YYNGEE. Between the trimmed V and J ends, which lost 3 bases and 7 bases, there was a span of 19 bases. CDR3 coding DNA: TGTGCCAGCAGCGCAGAGGGCCCGCGGGGGCTTGGCTACACCTTC. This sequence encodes CASSAEGPRGLGYTF.

CDR3 protein: CASTLEGYNEQFF. The CDR3 DNA sequence: TGTGCCAGCACTCTAGAGGGTTACAATGAGCAGTTCTTC. The chain uses TRBV6-6 and TRBJ2-1; D might be TRBD2 (5 bases). Between the trimmed V and J ends, which lost 7 bases and 4 bases, there was a span of 11 bases. Germline V gene lookup returns CDR1 MNHNY and CDR2 SVGAGI (reference sequence). The CDR3 is 13 residues long.

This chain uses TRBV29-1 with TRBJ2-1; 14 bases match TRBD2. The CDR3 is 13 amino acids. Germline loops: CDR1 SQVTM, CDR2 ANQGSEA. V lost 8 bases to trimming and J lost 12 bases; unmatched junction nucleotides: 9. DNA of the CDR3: TGCAGCTTACGACTAGCGGGGGGGCCCATGCAGTTCTTC. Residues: CSLRLAGGPMQFF.

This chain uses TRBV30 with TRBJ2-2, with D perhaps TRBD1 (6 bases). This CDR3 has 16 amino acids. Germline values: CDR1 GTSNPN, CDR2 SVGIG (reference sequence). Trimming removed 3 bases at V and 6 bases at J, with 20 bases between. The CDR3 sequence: CAWSQQGSRGSGELFF. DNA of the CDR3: TGTGCCTGGAGCCAGCAGGGATCAAGGGGGTCCGGGGAGCTGTTTTTT.

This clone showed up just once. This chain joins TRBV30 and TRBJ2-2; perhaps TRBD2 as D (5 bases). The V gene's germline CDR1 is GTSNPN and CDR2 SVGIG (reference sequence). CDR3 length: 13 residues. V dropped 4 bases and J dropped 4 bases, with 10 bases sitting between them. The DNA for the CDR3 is TGTGCCTGGATGCGGGTCGGCACCGGGGAGCTGTTTTTT. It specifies CAWMRVGTGELFF.

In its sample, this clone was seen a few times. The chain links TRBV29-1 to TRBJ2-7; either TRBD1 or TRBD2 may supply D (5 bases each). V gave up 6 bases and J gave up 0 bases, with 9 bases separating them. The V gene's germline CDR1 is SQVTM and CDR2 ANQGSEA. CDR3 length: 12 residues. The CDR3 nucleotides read TGCAGCGTGGCAGGGAGCTCCTACGAGCAGTACTTC. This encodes CSVAGSSYEQYF.

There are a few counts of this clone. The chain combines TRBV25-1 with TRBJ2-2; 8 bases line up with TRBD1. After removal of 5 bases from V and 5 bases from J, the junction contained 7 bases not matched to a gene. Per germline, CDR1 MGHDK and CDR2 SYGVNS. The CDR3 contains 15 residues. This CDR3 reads CASSKTTGATGELFF. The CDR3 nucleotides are TGTGCCAGCAGTAAAACGACAGGGGCGACCGGGGAGCTGTTTTTT.

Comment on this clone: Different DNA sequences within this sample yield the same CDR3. The CDR3 sequence is CASSLGTGNTEAFF. As DNA, the CDR3 is TGTGCCAGCAGCCTCGGGACGGGGAACACTGAAGCTTTCTTT. The genes are TRBV7-9 and TRBJ1-1, with D possibly TRBD1 on 5 matching bases. Trimming pared 5 bases from V and 1 base from J, leaving 11 bases between. The length of the CDR3 is 14 residues. The V gene's germline CDR1 is SEHNR and CDR2 FQNEAQ (reference sequence).

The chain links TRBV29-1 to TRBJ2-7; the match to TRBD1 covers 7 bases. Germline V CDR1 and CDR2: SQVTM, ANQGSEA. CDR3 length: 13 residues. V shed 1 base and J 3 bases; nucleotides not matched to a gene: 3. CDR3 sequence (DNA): TGCAGCGTTGAAGGAGGGGGCCTCTACGAGCAGTACTTC. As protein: CSVEGGGLYEQYF.

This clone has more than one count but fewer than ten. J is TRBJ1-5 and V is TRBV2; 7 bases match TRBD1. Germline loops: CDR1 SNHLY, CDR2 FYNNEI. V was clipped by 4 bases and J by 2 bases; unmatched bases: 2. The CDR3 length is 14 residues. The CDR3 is CASSVGTGNQPQHF. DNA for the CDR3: TGTGCCAGCAGTGTCGGGACAGGCAATCAGCCCCAGCATTTT.

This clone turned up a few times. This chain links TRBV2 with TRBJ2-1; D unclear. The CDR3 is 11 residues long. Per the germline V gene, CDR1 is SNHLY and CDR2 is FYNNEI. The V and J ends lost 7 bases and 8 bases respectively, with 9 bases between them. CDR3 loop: CASMVSHEQFF. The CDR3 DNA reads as TGTGCCAGCATGGTGAGCCATGAGCAGTTCTTC. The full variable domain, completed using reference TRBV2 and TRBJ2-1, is EPEVTQTPSHQVTQMGQEVILRCVPISNHLYFYWYRQILGQKVEFLVSFYNNEISEKSEIFDDQFSVERPDGSNFTLKIRSTKLEDSAMYFCASMVSHEQFFGPGTRLTVL.

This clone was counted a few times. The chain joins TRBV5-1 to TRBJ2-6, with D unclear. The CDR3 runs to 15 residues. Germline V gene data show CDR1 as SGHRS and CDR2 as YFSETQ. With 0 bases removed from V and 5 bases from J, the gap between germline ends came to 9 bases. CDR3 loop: CASSLEPSRANVLTF. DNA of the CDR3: TGCGCCAGCAGCTTGGAGCCCTCAAGGGCCAACGTCCTGACTTTC. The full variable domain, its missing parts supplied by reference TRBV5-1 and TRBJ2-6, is KAGVTQTPRYLIKTRGQQVTLSCSPISGHRSVSWYQQTPGQGLQFLFEYFSETQRNKGNFPGRFSGRQFSNSRSEMNVSTLELGDSALYLCASSLEPSRANVLTFGAGSRLTVL.

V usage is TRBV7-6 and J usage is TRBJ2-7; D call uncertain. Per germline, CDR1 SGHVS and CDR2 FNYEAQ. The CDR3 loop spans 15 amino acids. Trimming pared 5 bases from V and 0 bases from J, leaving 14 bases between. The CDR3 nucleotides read TGTGCCAGCAGCCGAACCGACGGATACTCCTACGAGCAGTACTTC. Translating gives CASSRTDGYSYEQYF.

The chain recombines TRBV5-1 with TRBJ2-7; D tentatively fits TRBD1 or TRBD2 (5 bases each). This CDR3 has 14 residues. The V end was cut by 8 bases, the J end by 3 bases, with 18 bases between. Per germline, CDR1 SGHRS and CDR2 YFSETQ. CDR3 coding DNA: TGCGCCAGTGCTTCGGGACGGAATTTCTACGAGCAGTACTTC. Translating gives CASASGRNFYEQYF.

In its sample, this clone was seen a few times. The CDR3 sequence is CAITSGDEQYF. In DNA, the CDR3 is TGTGCCATCACTTCAGGGGACGAGCAGTACTTC. The genes are TRBV10-3 and TRBJ2-7; D may be TRBD1 (6 bases). Deletions cut 7 bases from V and 5 bases from J, with 9 bases between. CDR1 ENHRY and CDR2 SYGVKD come from the germline V gene. This CDR3 has 11 amino acids.